The clone carrying this T cell receptor beta chain was seen a few times. The antigen remains undetermined. The record originates from a study of T cells in Graves' hyperthyroidism and ophthalmopathy. Fresh peripheral blood, roughly 10 ml, was the source of the PBMCs. What was amplified from RNA transcripts were TCR beta CDR3 regions. First-round RT-PCR of the TCR CDR3 relied on the HTBI primer set. MiXCR, applied by TCRdb to the multiplex PCR reads, yields one record per CDR3 protein. The repertoire holds 300,000 to 500,000 distinct CDR3 sequences, with under 15% as singletons. Germline V lookup: CDR1 SQVTM, CDR2 ANQGSEA. With 6 bases clipped from V and 0 bases from J, the junction kept 12 bases outside the gene matches. There are 16 residues in the CDR3. Overall study findings and caveats: A model using 13 V-J features told ophthalmopathy apart from stable hyperthyroidism. Most thyroid clonotypes expanded above 0.001 appeared in blood too.

The receptor's source is a woman aged 25 to 39 with Graves' hyperthyroidism. V usage is TRBV29-1 and J usage is TRBJ2-3; TRBD2 matches 7 bases. The specimen sequenced was blood. Written as DNA, the CDR3 is TGCAGCGTGGGGGGGTCTAGCGCGGGGAGCACAGATACGCAGTATTTT. Translated, it gives CSVGGSSAGSTDTQYF.